The next 19 T cell receptor beta chains were all read from a single sample in a study of T cell responses to AZD1222 COVID-19 vaccine. The assay was immunoSEQ multiplex PCR, and TCRdb's table has in-frame clones only and misses some. The repertoire includes 70,000 to 85,000 clones, roughly 88% of them detected once, and roughly 2.7% sits in the top ten. Sequenced here: peripheral blood, sampled on day 0 of AZD1222 vaccination. Receptors were obtained from an adult in good health.

The J gene is TRBJ2-3, the V gene TRBV11-1, with D perhaps being TRBD1 or TRBD2 (5 bases each). Trimming pared 2 bases from V and 2 bases from J, leaving 11 bases between. This CDR3 spans 15 amino acids. The germline CDR1 and CDR2 sequences are SGHAT and FQDESV (reference sequence). CDR3 protein: CASSLQPGATDTQYF. The DNA for the CDR3 is TGTGCCAGCAGCTTACAGCCCGGGGCCACAGATACGCAGTATTTT.

This clone is a singleton in its sample. The V and J genes are TRBV7-9 and TRBJ1-4; D is uncertain. The CDR3 runs 14 residues. Trimming removed 2 bases from V and 6 bases from J, with 10 bases in between. The germline CDR1 and CDR2 sequences are SEHNR and FQNEAQ (reference sequence). This CDR3 reads CASSLITSDEKLFF. DNA for the CDR3: TGTGCCAGCAGCTTAATCACAAGCGATGAAAAACTGTTTTTT.

The chain is built from TRBV14 and TRBJ2-5, with 7 bases that match TRBD1. The germline CDR1 and CDR2 sequences are SGHDN and FVKESK. The CDR3 runs 13 residues. Germline trimming cut 2 bases from V and 4 bases from J; bases unmatched to any gene: 1. The CDR3 loop is CASSQNRGETQYF. CDR3 bases: TGTGCCAGCAGCCAAAACAGGGGAGAGACCCAGTACTTC.

The chain carries TRBV4-1 and TRBJ1-4; D perhaps matches TRBD1 (6 bases). V lost 0 bases and J 4 bases, leaving 12 bases between the germline ends. The CDR3 is made up of 16 amino acids. Germline V CDR1 and CDR2: MGHRA, YSYEKL. The CDR3 DNA is TGCGCCAGCAGCCAAGAAACAGGGCCAATTAATGAAAAACTGTTTTTT. Translation: CASSQETGPINEKLFF.

This chain connects TRBV27 to TRBJ1-1, with TRBD1 matching 8 bases. V dropped 5 bases and J dropped 1; count of bases not matched to a gene: 9. Germline V lookup: CDR1 MNHEY, CDR2 SMNVEV (reference sequence). The CDR3 extends over 16 amino acids. For the CDR3, the DNA is TGTGCCAGCAGTCTCGGGACAGGTCTGGCGAACACTGAAGCTTTCTTT. Encoded protein: CASSLGTGLANTEAFF.

The chain couples TRBV9 to TRBJ1-3; TRBD1 might be the D (6 bases). CDR1 is SGDLS, CDR2 YYNGEE, per germline. V was pared by 4 bases and J by 10 bases, with 18 bases between. The CDR3 spans 14 residues. The CDR3 nucleotides are TGTGCCAGCAGCCCCCGGACAGAAGAAACAACCATATATTTT. It codes for CASSPRTEETTIYF.

V usage is TRBV18 and J usage is TRBJ1-3, with D perhaps TRBD1 (5 bases). Germline V gene lookup returns CDR1 KGHSH and CDR2 LQKENI. The ends were cut back, 10 bases at V and 7 bases at J, with 17 bases in the middle. This CDR3 has 13 amino acids. In nucleotides, the CDR3 is TGTGCCAACCCCGTGGCAGGGTATAACACCATATATTTT. Protein: CANPVAGYNTIYF.

The chain joins TRBV14 to TRBJ1-2; D ambiguous. Trimming removed 0 bases from V and 4 bases from J, with 18 bases in between. Germline V gives CDR1 SGHDN, CDR2 FVKESK. The CDR3 is 17 amino acids. The CDR3 protein is CASSQDFTSGLLYGYTF. In DNA form, the CDR3 reads TGTGCCAGCAGCCAAGATTTTACGTCAGGACTACTCTATGGCTACACCTTC.

The chain combines TRBV24-1 with TRBJ2-7, with D hard to call. The CDR3 has 15 residues. The germline V gene encodes CDR1 KGHDR and CDR2 SFDVKD. The V end was cut by 3 bases, the J end by 5 bases, with 16 bases between. The CDR3 DNA follows: TGTGCCACCAGTGATGCCCGACCCTCAGGCAACGAGCAGTACTTC. Translation gives CATSDARPSGNEQYF.

V and J are TRBV5-8 and TRBJ1-1, with 7 positions matching TRBD1. This CDR3 is built from 17 residues. The germline CDR1 and CDR2 sequences are SGHTS and YDEGEE. Losses at the gene ends were 0 bases for V and 3 bases for J; bases not matched to a gene: 11. CDR3 in DNA: TGTGCCAGCAGCTTGGTAATCGGGACAGTAGGTCACACTGAAGCTTTCTTT. The encoded protein is CASSLVIGTVGHTEAFF.

This sequence joins TRBV30 and TRBJ2-3; 9 nucleotides match TRBD2. The CDR3 contains 13 residues. With V trimmed by 3 bases and J by 8 bases, 6 bases remained unmatched. CDR1 and CDR2 (germline): GTSNPN, SVGIG (reference sequence). The CDR3 bases are TGTGCCTGGAGCGGGACTAGCCCCTTTACGCAGTATTTT. It yields the protein CAWSGTSPFTQYF.

This chain joins TRBV27 and TRBJ2-2; D remains unclear. V shed 5 bases and J shed 5 bases, with 12 bases lying between them. The V gene's germline CDR1 is MNHEY and CDR2 SMNVEV (reference sequence). The CDR3 contains 14 residues. The CDR3: CASSPGPITGELFF. The CDR3 DNA reads TGTGCCAGCAGTCCCGGACCGATAACCGGGGAGCTGTTTTTT.

The CDR3 DNA reads TGTGCCAGCAGCCAGGGCGGGAGGGGAGTCAGCTACACCTTC. Translating gives CASSQGGRGVSYTF. This chain uses TRBV3-1 (or the pseudogene TRBV3-2) with TRBJ1-2, with D possibly being TRBD1 (5 bases). From germline, CDR1 is LGHDT and CDR2 YNNKEL (reference sequence). The CDR3 has 14 amino acids. Trimming left V 3 bases short and J 9 bases short, with 17 bases between.

The DNA of the CDR3 is TGCAGCGTTGAACCCAGCAGCACAGATACGCAGTATTTT. Protein product: CSVEPSSTDTQYF. The chain employs TRBV29-1 and TRBJ2-3; D unresolved. V gave up 2 bases and J gave up 0 bases, with 6 bases separating them. Germline V gene sequence: CDR1 SQVTM, CDR2 ANQGSEA. The CDR3 totals 13 residues.

The sample holds one count of this clone. CDR3 sequence: CASSYRGAQYF. The CDR3 DNA sequence: TGTGCCAGCAGCTATAGGGGGGCCCAGTACTTC. The V call is TRBV5-6, the J call TRBJ2-5; D is possibly TRBD1 or TRBD2 (6 bases each). The CDR3 is 11 amino acids. V was trimmed by 3 bases and J by 9 bases, leaving 9 bases between them. Germline V lookup: CDR1 SGHDT, CDR2 YYEEEE.

V gene TRBV4-3 combines with J gene TRBJ2-7; possible D gene TRBD1, 6 bases. The CDR3 has 16 residues. CDR1 is LGHNA and CDR2 is YSLEER in the germline V gene. Trimming took off 2 bases at V and 3 bases at J, with 17 bases between the two ends. The CDR3, as DNA: TGCGCCAGCAGCCAACCTGGACAAGAAGGGGGCTACGAGCAGTACTTC. It specifies CASSQPGQEGGYEQYF.

J is TRBJ1-2 and V is TRBV4-1, with TRBD1 matching 9 bases. Germline CDR1 MGHRA, CDR2 YSYEKL. The CDR3 is 14 amino acids. The V gene end was trimmed by 3 bases and the J gene end by 6 bases; junction bases not matched to a gene: 5. The CDR3 DNA reads as TGCGCCAGCAGCCACCTCGGACAGGGGAATGGCTACACCTTC. Its translation: CASSHLGQGNGYTF.

The V call is TRBV30, the J call TRBJ2-3; a possible D gene is TRBD2 (6 bases). V was shortened by 0 bases and J by 8 bases, with 15 bases between the two germline ends. Germline V gives CDR1 GTSNPN, CDR2 SVGIG (reference sequence). The CDR3 runs to 14 residues. The CDR3 DNA sequence: TGTGCCTGGAGTGTAGGGACTTCGGTTGGTACGCAGTATTTT. Translation: CAWSVGTSVGTQYF.

The rearrangement links TRBV19 to TRBJ1-4; 10 bases map to TRBD1. V was pared by 7 bases and J by 5 bases, with 10 bases of the junction left unmatched. The CDR3 length is 16 residues. Germline V CDR1 and CDR2: LNHDA, SQIVND (reference sequence). DNA for the CDR3: TGTGCCAGTACGGTGACAGGGGGCGCGGCAAATGAAAAACTGTTTTTT. It specifies CASTVTGGAANEKLFF.